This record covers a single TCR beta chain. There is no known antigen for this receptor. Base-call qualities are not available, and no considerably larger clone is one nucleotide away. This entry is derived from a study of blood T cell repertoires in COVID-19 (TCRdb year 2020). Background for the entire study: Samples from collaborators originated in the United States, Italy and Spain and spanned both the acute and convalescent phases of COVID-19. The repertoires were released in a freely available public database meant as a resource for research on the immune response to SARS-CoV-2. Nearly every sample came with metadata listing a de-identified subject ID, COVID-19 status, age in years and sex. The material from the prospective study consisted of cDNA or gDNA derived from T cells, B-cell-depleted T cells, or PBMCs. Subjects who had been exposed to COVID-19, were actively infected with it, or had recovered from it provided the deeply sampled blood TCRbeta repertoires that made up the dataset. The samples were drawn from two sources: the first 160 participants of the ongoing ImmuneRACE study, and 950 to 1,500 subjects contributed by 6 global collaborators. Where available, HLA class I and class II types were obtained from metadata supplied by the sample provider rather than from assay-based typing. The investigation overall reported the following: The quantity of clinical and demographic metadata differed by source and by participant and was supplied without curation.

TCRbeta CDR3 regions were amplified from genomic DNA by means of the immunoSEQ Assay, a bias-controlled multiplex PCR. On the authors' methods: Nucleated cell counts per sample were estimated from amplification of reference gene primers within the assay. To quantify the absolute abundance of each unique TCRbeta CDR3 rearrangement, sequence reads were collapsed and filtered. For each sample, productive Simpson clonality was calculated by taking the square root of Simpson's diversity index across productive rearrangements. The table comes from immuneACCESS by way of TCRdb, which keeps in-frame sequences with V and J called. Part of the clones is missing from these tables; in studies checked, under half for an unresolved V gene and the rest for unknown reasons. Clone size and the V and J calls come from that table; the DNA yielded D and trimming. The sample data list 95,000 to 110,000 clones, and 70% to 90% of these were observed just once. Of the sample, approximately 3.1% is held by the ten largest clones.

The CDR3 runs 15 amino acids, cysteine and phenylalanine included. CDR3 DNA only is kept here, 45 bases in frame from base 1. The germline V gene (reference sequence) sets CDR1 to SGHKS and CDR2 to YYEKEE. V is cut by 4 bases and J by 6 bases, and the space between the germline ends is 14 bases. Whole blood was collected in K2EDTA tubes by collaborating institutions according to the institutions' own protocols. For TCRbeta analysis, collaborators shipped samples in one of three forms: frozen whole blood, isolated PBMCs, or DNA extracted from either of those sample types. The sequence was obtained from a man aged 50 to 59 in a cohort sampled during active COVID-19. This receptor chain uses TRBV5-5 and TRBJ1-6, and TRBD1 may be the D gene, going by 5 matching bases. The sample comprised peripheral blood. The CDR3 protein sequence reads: CASSPRDGPNSPLHF. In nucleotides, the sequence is TGTGCCAGCAGCCCGCGGGACGGCCCTAATTCACCCCTCCACTTT.